The 21 T cell receptor beta chains given below trace back to one sample, sequenced in a study of T cell repertoires in cytomegalovirus infection. These TCRs are of unknown antigen specificity. TCRdb reanalysed the reads using MiXCR and keeps one entry per CDR3 protein. This table holds 310,000 or so distinct CDR3 sequences, 20% to 25% found once. The source material was cultured PBMCs, sampled from culture after CMV antigen stimulation. These receptors were collected from a human donor in good health (CMV status not recorded). Some clones in this sample may be carry-over from other donors' samples.

This chain links TRBV27 with TRBJ2-7; D remains unclear. Germline V gives CDR1 MNHEY, CDR2 SMNVEV (reference sequence). This CDR3 has 13 residues. V was shortened by 2 bases and J by 1 base, with 6 bases between the two germline ends. CDR3 in DNA: TGTGCCAGCAGTTTAAAGGGTTCCTACGAGCAGTACTTC. Its protein is CASSLKGSYEQYF.

The chain joins TRBV10-3 to TRBJ2-3; 11 nucleotides align to TRBD2. The V gene end was trimmed by 9 bases and the J gene end by 2 bases; junction bases not matched to a gene: 7. CDR1 is ENHRY, CDR2 SYGVKD, per germline. The CDR3 has 15 amino acids. CDR3 sequence: CAMAPGLADTDTQYF. DNA of the CDR3: TGTGCCATGGCACCGGGACTAGCGGACACAGATACGCAGTATTTT.

Only a few counts were recorded for this clonotype. The chain employs TRBV19 and TRBJ2-3, with D perhaps TRBD2 (6 bases). Per the germline V gene, CDR1 is LNHDA and CDR2 is SQIVND (reference sequence). There are 14 residues in the CDR3. V gave up 6 bases and J gave up 0 bases, with 10 bases separating them. CDR3 residues: CASRESGSTDTQYF. The CDR3 region has the DNA TGTGCCAGTAGAGAAAGCGGGAGCACAGATACGCAGTATTTT. Based on the CDR3 plus reference TRBV19 and TRBJ2-3, the full variable domain is DGGITQSPKYLFRKEGQNVTLSCEQNLNHDAMYWYRQDPGQGLRLIYYSQIVNDFQKGDIAEGYSVSREKKESFPLTVTSAQKNPTAFYLCASRESGSTDTQYFGPGTRLTVL.

This clonotype has a single count. This chain connects TRBV27 to TRBJ1-1, with 11 bases matching TRBD1. The CDR3 contains 15 residues. The V gene end was trimmed by 6 bases and the J gene end by 4 bases; junction bases not matched to a gene: 7. Germline CDR1 and CDR2: MNHEY and SMNVEV (reference sequence). This chain's CDR3 is CASRGTGGDGTEAFF. The CDR3 nucleotides read TGTGCCAGCAGGGGGACAGGGGGTGACGGCACTGAAGCTTTCTTT.

This clonotype was detected ten times or more. The gene calls are TRBV7-2 and TRBJ1-1; possible D gene TRBD1, 6 bases. Germline values: CDR1 SGHTA, CDR2 FQGNSA. The CDR3 contains 12 residues. Between the trimmed V and J ends, which lost 5 bases and 9 bases, there was a span of 13 bases. CDR3 bases: TGTGCCAGCAGCCACAGCCAGGGGAAAGCTTTCTTT. Its protein is CASSHSQGKAFF.

The table lists this clonotype with many counts. V is TRBV7-9 and J is TRBJ2-1; TRBD2 is a possible D gene (6 bases). CDR3 length: 19 residues. Germline CDR1 is SEHNR and CDR2 is FQNEAQ (reference sequence). The V end was cut by 0 bases, the J end by 4 bases, with 22 bases between. This chain's CDR3 is CASSLADGSNSGFYNEQFF. CDR3 DNA: TGTGCCAGCAGCTTAGCGGACGGGTCGAATAGCGGATTTTACAATGAGCAGTTCTTC.

A single count supports this clonotype. The V call is TRBV7-7, the J call TRBJ2-2; TRBD1 matches 12 bases. V dropped 5 bases and J dropped 4; count of bases not matched to a gene: 11. The CDR3 contains 18 residues. Germline V lookup: CDR1 SSHAT, CDR2 FNYEAQ (reference sequence). The CDR3 bases are TGTGCCAGCAGCGCCGGGACAGGGGGCGCGTGGGGCACCGGGGAGCTGTTTTTT. Protein sequence: CASSAGTGGAWGTGELFF.

This clonotype came up a few times. J is TRBJ2-5 and V is TRBV4-3; 10 bases align to TRBD1. Germline values: CDR1 LGHNA, CDR2 YSLEER. The CDR3 extends over 13 amino acids. V lost 4 bases to trimming and J lost 6 bases; unmatched junction nucleotides: 2. The CDR3 nucleotides are TGCGCCAGCAGCCGGGACAGGGGCCAGACCCAGTACTTC. Translated, it gives CASSRDRGQTQYF.

The chain recombines TRBV4-1 with TRBJ2-1; 12 bases match TRBD2. Per the germline V gene, CDR1 is MGHRA and CDR2 is YSYEKL. V lost 3 bases, J lost 5 bases, and 5 bases stayed unmatched. CDR3 size: 16 residues. CDR3 nucleotide sequence: TGCGCCAGCAGCCAGCTTGGACTAGCGGGAAACAATGAGCAGTTCTTC. This gives the protein CASSQLGLAGNNEQFF.

This clonotype was recorded at least ten times. The chain joins TRBV7-8 to TRBJ2-3, with D perhaps TRBD1 (5 bases). The CDR3 is 15 residues long. Germline CDR1 reads SGHVS; CDR2 reads FQNEAQ. V lost 3 bases and J lost 6, with 16 bases in between. The CDR3 reads CASSFSGPPGDTQYF. CDR3 DNA: TGTGCCAGCAGCTTCTCCGGGCCCCCAGGGGATACGCAGTATTTT.

This rearrangement joins TRBV7-8 to TRBJ1-5; 7 bases align to TRBD1. The germline gives CDR1 SGHVS, CDR2 FQNEAQ. CDR3 length: 14 amino acids. Trimming removed 2 bases from V and 7 bases from J; junction bases left unmatched: 5. The CDR3 sequence is CASSLRDSGQPQHF. CDR3 nucleotides: TGTGCCAGCAGCTTAAGGGACAGTGGCCAGCCCCAGCATTTT.

The gene calls are TRBV7-8 and TRBJ2-2; possibly TRBD2 for D (5 bases). Germline CDR1 is SGHVS and CDR2 is FQNEAQ. This CDR3 spans 17 amino acids. The V gene lost 6 bases and the J gene lost 0 bases, with 17 bases spanning the gap. The CDR3 loop reads CASRASRVLSNTGELFF. Written as DNA, the CDR3 is TGTGCCAGCAGAGCCTCGCGGGTACTCTCGAACACCGGGGAGCTGTTTTTT.

The V gene is TRBV6-2 or TRBV6-3, the J gene TRBJ2-5; D call uncertain. V lost 6 bases, J lost 5 bases, and 19 bases lay in between. The CDR3 extends over 15 amino acids. Germline V gene lookup returns CDR1 MNHEY and CDR2 SVGEGT. CDR3: CASRRSAAALETQYF. CDR3 coding DNA: TGTGCCAGCAGGCGCAGCGCGGCGGCGCTGGAGACCCAGTACTTC.

J is TRBJ2-1 and V is TRBV11-1, with D unclear. The germline CDR1 and CDR2 sequences are SGHAT and FQDESV (reference sequence). The length of the CDR3 is 12 residues. Trimming pared 1 base from V and 8 bases from J, leaving 6 bases between. Here the CDR3 reads CASSLVGYEQFF. The CDR3, as DNA: TGTGCCAGCAGCTTAGTGGGGTATGAGCAGTTCTTC.

This clonotype was seen at least ten times. V gene TRBV7-2 combines with J gene TRBJ1-2; the match to TRBD1 covers 9 bases. J lost 5 bases, V lost 5 bases, and 9 bases had no gene match. The CDR3 runs 15 residues. Germline V gene data show CDR1 as SGHTA and CDR2 as FQGNSA. CDR3 loop: CASSLNPGQGYGYTF. The CDR3 bases are TGTGCCAGCAGCCTCAACCCGGGACAGGGATATGGCTACACCTTC.

The chain is built from TRBV28 and TRBJ2-7; no reliable D call. This CDR3 has 11 amino acids. Trimming pared 10 bases from V and 2 bases from J, leaving 9 bases between. Germline-derived CDR1 and CDR2 are MDHEN and SYDVKM. The CDR3 sequence is CATRHAYEQYF. The CDR3 bases are TGTGCCACCCGGCACGCCTACGAGCAGTACTTC. The variable domain in full, with the rest retrieved from reference TRBV28 and TRBJ2-7, is DVKVTQSSRYLVKRTGEKVFLECVQDMDHENMFWYRQDPGLGLRLIYFSYDVKMKEKGDIPEGYSVSREKKERFSLILESASTNQTSMYLCATRHAYEQYFGPGTRLTVT.

Only a few counts were recorded for this clonotype. The rearrangement joins TRBV7-2 to TRBJ2-5, with D maybe TRBD2 (5 bases). Trimming shortened V by 4 bases and J by 0 bases, and 6 bases separated the two germline ends. CDR3 length equals 13 residues. The germline V gene has CDR1 SGHTA and CDR2 FQGNSA. CDR3 region: CASSSSYQETQYF. The CDR3 nucleotides are TGTGCCAGCAGCTCTAGCTACCAAGAGACCCAGTACTTC.

Only a few counts were recorded for this clonotype. The chain carries TRBV14 and TRBJ2-3, with TRBD2 as a possible D gene (5 bases). CDR1 is SGHDN, CDR2 FVKESK, per germline. V lost 0 bases, J lost 2 bases, and 12 bases lay in between. This CDR3 has 16 amino acids. This CDR3 reads CASSQDMSGHTDTQYF. The CDR3, as DNA: TGTGCCAGCAGCCAAGATATGAGCGGCCACACAGATACGCAGTATTTT.

The V call is TRBV20-1, the J call TRBJ2-5; D remains unclear. This CDR3 region has 14 residues. V lost 0 bases to trimming and J lost 1 base, with 9 bases between them. The germline CDR1 and CDR2 sequences are DFQATT and SNEGSKA (reference sequence). The DNA for the CDR3 is TGCAGTGCTAGAGATCTTGGGTTCCAAGAGACCCAGTACTTC. Its translation is CSARDLGFQETQYF.

This clonotype occurred a few times. The chain joins TRBV4-1 to TRBJ2-7; 7 bases line up with TRBD2. After removal of 0 bases from V and 4 bases from J, the junction contained 6 bases not matched to a gene. This CDR3 contains 15 residues. Germline loops: CDR1 MGHRA, CDR2 YSYEKL. CDR3 region: CASSQEQGSGYEQYF. CDR3 nucleotide sequence: TGCGCCAGCAGCCAAGAACAAGGTAGCGGGTACGAGCAGTACTTC.

This clonotype was seen many times. This sequence joins TRBV7-2 and TRBJ1-2; D gene unclear. Germline-derived CDR1 and CDR2 are SGHTA and FQGNSA. The CDR3 totals 14 residues. V was shortened by 1 base and J by 4 bases, with 10 bases between the two germline ends. CDR3 nucleotide sequence: TGTGCCAGCAGCTTAGTAGAGTCGGCCTATGGCTACACCTTC. This translates into CASSLVESAYGYTF.